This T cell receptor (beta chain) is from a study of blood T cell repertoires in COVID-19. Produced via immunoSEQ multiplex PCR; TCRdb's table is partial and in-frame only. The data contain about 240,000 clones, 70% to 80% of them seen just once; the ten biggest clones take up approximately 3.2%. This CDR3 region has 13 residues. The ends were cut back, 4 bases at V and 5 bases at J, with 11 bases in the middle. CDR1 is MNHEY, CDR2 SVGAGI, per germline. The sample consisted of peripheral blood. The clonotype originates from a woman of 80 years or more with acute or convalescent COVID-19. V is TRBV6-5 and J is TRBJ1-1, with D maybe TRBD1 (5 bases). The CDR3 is CASSSLQGTEAFF. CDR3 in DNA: TGTGCCAGCAGTTCCCTCCAGGGAACTGAAGCTTTCTTT.